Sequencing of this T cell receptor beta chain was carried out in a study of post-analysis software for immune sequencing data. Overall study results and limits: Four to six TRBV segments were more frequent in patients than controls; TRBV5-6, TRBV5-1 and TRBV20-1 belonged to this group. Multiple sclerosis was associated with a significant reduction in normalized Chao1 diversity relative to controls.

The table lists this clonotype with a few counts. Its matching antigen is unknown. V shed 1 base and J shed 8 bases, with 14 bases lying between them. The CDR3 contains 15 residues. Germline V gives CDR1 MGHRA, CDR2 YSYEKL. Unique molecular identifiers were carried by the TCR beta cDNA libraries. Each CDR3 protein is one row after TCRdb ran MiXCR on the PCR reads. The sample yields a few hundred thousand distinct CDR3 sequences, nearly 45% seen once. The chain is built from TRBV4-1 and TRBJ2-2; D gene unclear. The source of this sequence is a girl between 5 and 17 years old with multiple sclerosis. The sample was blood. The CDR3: CASSQGQVEVGELFF. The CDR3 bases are TGCGCCAGCAGCCAAGGTCAGGTTGAAGTGGGGGAGCTGTTTTTT.